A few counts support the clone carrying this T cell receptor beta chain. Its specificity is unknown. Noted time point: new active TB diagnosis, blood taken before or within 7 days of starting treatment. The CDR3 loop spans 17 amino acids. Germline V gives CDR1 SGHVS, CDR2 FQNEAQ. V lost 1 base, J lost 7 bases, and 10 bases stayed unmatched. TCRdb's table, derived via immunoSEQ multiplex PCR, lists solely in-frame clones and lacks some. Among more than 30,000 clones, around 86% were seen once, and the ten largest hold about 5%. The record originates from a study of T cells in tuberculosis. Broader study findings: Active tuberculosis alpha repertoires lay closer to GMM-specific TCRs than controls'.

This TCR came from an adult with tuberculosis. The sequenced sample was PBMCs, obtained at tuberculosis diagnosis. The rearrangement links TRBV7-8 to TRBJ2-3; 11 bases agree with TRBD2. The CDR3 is CASSLGLAGGRGNTQYF. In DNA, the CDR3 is TGTGCCAGCAGCTTAGGGTTAGCGGGGGGGCGTGGGAATACGCAGTATTTT.